Below are 30 T cell receptor beta chains sequenced from a single sample in a study of blood T cell repertoires in COVID-19. Profiling relied on immunoSEQ multiplex PCR, and the TCRdb table lists in-frame clones only, not all of them. The repertoire consists of around 200,000 clones, with roughly nine tenths occurring once and the leading ten covering about 1.1%. Sequencing used peripheral blood. The receptor set was obtained from a man younger than 45 with acute or convalescent COVID-19.

This clone was seen more than once but under ten times. The V call is TRBV11-2, the J call TRBJ2-7; 7 bases agree with TRBD2. Losses at the gene ends were 3 bases for V and 0 bases for J; bases not matched to a gene: 2. This CDR3 contains 14 residues. In germline, CDR1 is SGHAT, CDR2 FQNNGV. The CDR3 protein is CASSFSSGSYEQYF. Here the CDR3 DNA reads TGTGCCAGCAGCTTTTCTAGCGGCTCCTACGAGCAGTACTTC.

V usage is TRBV21-1 and J usage is TRBJ2-3; TRBD2, the D gene given by the table, was not confirmed from the DNA. TRBV21-1 is listed as a pseudogene. The CDR3 runs 20 residues. Here the CDR3 reads CASSKIGTSGRVRHTDTQYF. In DNA form, the CDR3 reads TGTGCCAGCAGCAAAATAGGGACTAGCGGGAGAGTGAGACACACAGATACGCAGTATTTT.

The chain employs TRBV6-5 and TRBJ1-1; a weak D match, TRBD1 (5 bases). Germline V gene data show CDR1 as MNHEY and CDR2 as SVGAGI. CDR3 length: 16 amino acids. The ends were cut back, 0 bases at V and 2 bases at J, with 13 bases in the middle. In DNA, the CDR3 is TGTGCCAGCAGTTACTCGGTGGGGCGTTTTAACACTGAAGCTTTCTTT. This gives the protein CASSYSVGRFNTEAFF.

The V gene is TRBV6-5, the J gene TRBJ2-1, with D possibly being TRBD2 (5 bases). Germline lookup yields CDR1 MNHEY and CDR2 SVGAGI. V was trimmed by 6 bases and J by 11 bases, leaving 23 bases between them. CDR3 length equals 15 residues. The CDR3 is CASSGGGAPTTKQFF. DNA for the CDR3: TGTGCCAGCAGCGGCGGAGGAGCCCCGACGACCAAGCAGTTCTTC.

This CDR3 is CATSSGTGNEQYF. The DNA of the CDR3 is TGTGCCACCAGCTCCGGGACAGGGAACGAGCAGTACTTC. The chain recombines TRBV15 with TRBJ2-7; 9 bases are a match to TRBD1. V was clipped by 5 bases and J by 5 bases; unmatched bases: 4. CDR3 length: 13 residues. From germline, CDR1 is LNHNV and CDR2 YYDKDF (reference sequence).

This clone was observed a single time. V gene TRBV28 combines with J gene TRBJ2-2; 12 bases match TRBD2. From germline, CDR1 is MDHEN and CDR2 SYDVKM. Trimming cost V 5 bases and J 6 bases; bases outside gene matches: 10. The CDR3 is made up of 17 amino acids. The DNA for the CDR3 is TGTGCCAGCAGTCCAAAACTAGCGGGAGGTATTTCCGGGGAGCTGTTTTTT. Residues: CASSPKLAGGISGELFF.

V is TRBV20-1 and J is TRBJ1-1; TRBD1 matches at 8 bases. From germline, CDR1 is DFQATT and CDR2 SNEGSKA (reference sequence). With 3 bases clipped from V and 3 bases from J, the junction kept 6 bases outside the gene matches. This CDR3 is built from 14 residues. This chain's CDR3 is CSASNPGGYTEAFF. The CDR3 DNA is TGCAGTGCTAGTAATCCAGGGGGCTACACTGAAGCTTTCTTT.

Only a few counts were recorded for this clone. V gene TRBV5-1 combines with J gene TRBJ2-7, with a tentative D call TRBD1 (5 bases). The V end was cut by 4 bases, the J end by 2 bases, with 10 bases between. Germline loops: CDR1 SGHRS, CDR2 YFSETQ. CDR3 length: 13 residues. The CDR3 DNA follows: TGCGCCAGCAGCGTGGGGCAGACCTACGAGCAGTACTTC. Translating it yields CASSVGQTYEQYF.

This chain connects TRBV6-5 to TRBJ2-5; a weak D match, TRBD2 (6 bases). Germline CDR1 and CDR2: MNHEY and SVGAGI. This CDR3 region has 15 residues. V lost 6 bases and J lost 5, with 19 bases in between. The chain's CDR3 is CASRLTLEEGETQYF. The CDR3 bases are TGTGCCAGCAGGTTAACTCTCGAGGAGGGCGAGACCCAGTACTTC.

This chain joins TRBV3-1 (or the pseudogene TRBV3-2) and TRBJ1-1; TRBD1 matches at 7 bases. The germline gives CDR1 LGHDT, CDR2 YNNKEL (reference sequence). The CDR3 loop spans 16 amino acids. V lost 1 base, J lost 6 bases, and 11 bases stayed unmatched. This CDR3 reads CASSQGYRGSAPEAFF. The CDR3 DNA follows: TGTGCCAGCAGCCAAGGATACAGGGGAAGCGCTCCTGAAGCTTTCTTT.

In its sample, this clone was seen once. The chain links TRBV11-2 to TRBJ2-1; TRBD2 agrees at 9 bases. CDR3 size: 15 residues. J gave up 5 bases and V 5 bases, and 7 bases lay outside the gene matches. Germline CDR1 and CDR2: SGHAT and FQNNGV. CDR3 residues: CASSPRLAVNNEQFF. The DNA of the CDR3 is TGTGCCAGCAGCCCACGACTAGCGGTTAACAATGAGCAGTTCTTC.

V gene TRBV3-1 (or the pseudogene TRBV3-2) combines with J gene TRBJ1-5; 7 nucleotides align to TRBD1. The CDR3 extends over 16 amino acids. V gave up 3 bases and J gave up 5 bases; unmatched junction bases: 10. The V gene's germline CDR1 is LGHDT and CDR2 YNNKEL (reference sequence). CDR3 region: CASSQGRTGLYQPQHF. As DNA, the CDR3 is TGTGCCAGCAGCCAGGGGCGGACAGGACTTTATCAGCCCCAGCATTTT.

V gene TRBV6-2 or TRBV6-3 combines with J gene TRBJ2-2; 9 bases align to TRBD2. Germline-derived CDR1 and CDR2 are MNHEY and SVGEGT. V lost 4 bases to trimming and J lost 7 bases; unmatched junction nucleotides: 10. This CDR3 has 16 amino acids. CDR3 bases: TGTGCCAGCAGTTTCATAGCGGGAGTGTATGTCGGGGAGCTGTTTTTT. It yields the protein CASSFIAGVYVGELFF.

The chain uses TRBV5-5 and TRBJ1-2; tentative D call: TRBD1 (6 bases). Germline V gives CDR1 SGHKS, CDR2 YYEKEE (reference sequence). The CDR3 covers 15 residues. V was trimmed by 0 bases and J by 7 bases, leaving 16 bases between them. The CDR3 nucleotides are TGTGCCAGCAGCTTGGCAGGGACACCTTCTAGTGGCTACACCTTC. Amino acid sequence: CASSLAGTPSSGYTF.

The CDR3 bases are TGTGCCAGCAGCTTTACCTACAGGGGGCGTATATTATTCACAGATACGCAGTATTTT. Translated, it gives CASSFTYRGRILFTDTQYF. V gene TRBV7-8 combines with J gene TRBJ2-3; 9 nucleotides line up with TRBD1. V was clipped by 3 bases and J by 2 bases; unmatched bases: 15. CDR1 is SGHVS, CDR2 FQNEAQ, per germline. The CDR3 covers 19 residues.

The genes are TRBV9 and TRBJ1-4, with a possible D match to TRBD1 (5 bases). Germline lookup yields CDR1 SGDLS and CDR2 YYNGEE. V shed 3 bases and J shed 7 bases, with 16 bases lying between them. The CDR3 loop spans 15 amino acids. The CDR3 nucleotides read TGTGCCAGCAGCGAACGACCGGGACTGGGTGAAAAACTGTTTTTT. This codes for CASSERPGLGEKLFF.

V gene TRBV19 combines with J gene TRBJ1-5; D is unclear. The germline V and J ends were trimmed by 1 base and 5 bases, with 6 bases remaining between them. The germline CDR1 and CDR2 sequences are LNHDA and SQIVND (reference sequence). CDR3 length: 13 residues. In DNA form, the CDR3 reads TGTGCCAGTAGTATAGGCGGGTATCAGCCCCAGCATTTT. It is translated as CASSIGGYQPQHF.

The gene calls are TRBV25-1 and TRBJ1-2; TRBD1 agrees at 10 bases. This CDR3 contains 14 residues. Per the germline V gene, CDR1 is MGHDK and CDR2 is SYGVNS. With 8 bases clipped from V and 8 bases from J, the junction kept 11 bases outside the gene matches. CDR3 DNA sequence: TGTGCCAGCCGTACGACAGGGGGCAACGGCGGCTACACCTTC. This sequence encodes CASRTTGGNGGYTF.

V usage is TRBV7-3 and J usage is TRBJ1-1, with D hard to call. The length of the CDR3 is 13 residues. Trimming left V 4 bases short and J 1 base short, with 7 bases between. Per germline, CDR1 SGHTA and CDR2 FQGTGA. CDR3 sequence (DNA): TGTGCCAGCAGCTCAAACAGGAACACTGAAGCTTTCTTT. This translates into CASSSNRNTEAFF.

The chain links TRBV30 to TRBJ1-2; D may be TRBD1 (5 bases). V shed 1 base and J shed 6 bases, with 12 bases lying between them. The CDR3 totals 13 residues. Germline V gene lookup returns CDR1 GTSNPN and CDR2 SVGIG (reference sequence). CDR3 bases: TGTGCCTGGAGTGACCTGCGGGGCCATGGCTACACCTTC. It translates to CAWSDLRGHGYTF.

The chain combines TRBV27 with TRBJ1-5; the match to TRBD1 covers 9 bases. The CDR3 length is 14 residues. The V segment lost 6 bases and the J segment 4 bases; nucleotides outside the gene matches: 4. The germline gives CDR1 MNHEY, CDR2 SMNVEV (reference sequence). As DNA, the CDR3 is TGTGCCAGCAGACTACAGGGGGCTAATCAGCCCCAGCATTTT. It translates to CASRLQGANQPQHF.

V and J are TRBV7-8 and TRBJ2-3; D is possibly TRBD2 (5 bases). V was cut by 3 bases and J by 4 bases, with 14 bases left in between. The CDR3 consists of 15 residues. Germline-derived CDR1 and CDR2 are SGHVS and FQNEAQ. Here the CDR3 reads CASSFRTPQADTQYF. The CDR3 coding sequence is TGTGCCAGCAGCTTCCGGACTCCCCAAGCAGATACGCAGTATTTT.

This clone was counted only a few times. The rearrangement links TRBV4-2 to TRBJ1-2; D is unresolved. The CDR3 is 17 amino acids. Trimming removed 0 bases at V and 4 bases at J, with 18 bases between. Looked up from germline, CDR1 is LGHNA and CDR2 is YNFKEQ. CDR3 in DNA: TGTGCCAGCAGCCAAGATGCTGTGGGAGTCGGTGGCTATGGCTACACCTTC. Translation: CASSQDAVGVGGYGYTF.

The V and J genes are TRBV28 and TRBJ2-1; tentatively, D is TRBD2 (5 bases). Germline assignment: CDR1 MDHEN and CDR2 SYDVKM. This CDR3 region has 15 residues. V gave up 7 bases and J gave up 8 bases, with 21 bases separating them. CDR3 sequence (DNA): TGTGCCAGCACCCTGCAACCACTAGGTTCATATGAGCAGTTCTTC. This sequence encodes CASTLQPLGSYEQFF.

This clone has only a few counts. This chain uses TRBV6-4 with TRBJ1-2; 7 nucleotides match TRBD1. With 8 bases clipped from V and 3 bases from J, the junction kept 12 bases outside the gene matches. In germline, CDR1 is MRHNA, CDR2 SNTAGT. The CDR3 is 15 amino acids. This chain's CDR3 is CASRDRGTKYYGYTF. CDR3 nucleotides: TGTGCCAGCCGGGACAGAGGGACCAAATACTATGGCTACACCTTC.

A single count supports this clone. The chain links TRBV19 to TRBJ1-1; perhaps TRBD1 as D (6 bases). With 7 bases removed from V and 4 bases from J, the gap between germline ends came to 13 bases. The CDR3 length is 13 residues. The V gene's germline CDR1 is LNHDA and CDR2 SQIVND (reference sequence). In DNA, the CDR3 is TGTGCCAGTAACAAACAGGGCGTCACTGAAGCTTTCTTT. Translation gives CASNKQGVTEAFF.

The V call is TRBV7-3, the J call TRBJ1-1, with D unresolved. The germline V and J ends were trimmed by 3 bases and 1 base, with 6 bases remaining between them. CDR1 is SGHTA and CDR2 is FQGTGA in the germline V gene. This CDR3 is built from 13 residues. CDR3 DNA: TGTGCCAGCAGCTTCGACAAGAACACTGAAGCTTTCTTT. It translates to CASSFDKNTEAFF.

The chain joins TRBV3-1 (or the pseudogene TRBV3-2) to TRBJ2-3; TRBD2 is a possible D gene (5 bases). Between the trimmed V and J ends, which lost 3 bases and 0 bases, there was a span of 16 bases. This CDR3 spans 17 amino acids. CDR1 is LGHDT, CDR2 YNNKEL, per germline (reference sequence). The CDR3 bases are TGTGCCAGCAGCCACCGGGTCCTAGCCCTTAGCACAGATACGCAGTATTTT. This sequence encodes CASSHRVLALSTDTQYF.

The chain carries TRBV28 and TRBJ1-1; D is possibly TRBD1 (5 bases). V lost 0 bases to trimming and J lost 1 base, with 12 bases between them. The V gene's germline CDR1 is MDHEN and CDR2 SYDVKM. The CDR3 runs to 16 residues. CDR3 in amino acids: CASSLWGRERNTEAFF. The CDR3 DNA follows: TGTGCCAGCAGTTTATGGGGCAGGGAAAGGAACACTGAAGCTTTCTTT.

The V call is TRBV6-5, the J call TRBJ2-7, with 11 nucleotides matching TRBD1. Per the germline V gene, CDR1 is MNHEY and CDR2 is SVGAGI. With 6 bases clipped from V and 4 bases from J, the junction kept 5 bases outside the gene matches. This CDR3 has 14 amino acids. The CDR3 sequence: CASSLGQGAYEQYF. The CDR3 bases are TGTGCCAGCAGCCTAGGACAGGGGGCATACGAGCAGTACTTC.